What follows describes a single T cell receptor (beta chain). Vbeta (60) and Jbeta (13) primers were used in the PCR. Sequenced by immunoSEQ multiplex PCR; TCRdb stores in-frame clones only, minus some. The sample consists of 130,000 to 150,000 clones, roughly 80% of them appearing once. From germline, CDR1 is SGHNT and CDR2 YYREEE (reference sequence). The CDR3 consists of 15 residues. Trimming removed 0 bases from V and 7 bases from J; junction bases left unmatched: 1. This sample is drawn from a study of cytomegalovirus exposure and HLA in healthy donors. The sequenced sample was PBMCs. V usage is TRBV5-4 and J usage is TRBJ1-4; TRBD1 agrees at 12 bases. This receptor was taken from a female donor in good health and CMV-seronegative. The CDR3 loop is CASSLAGQGAEKLFF. The CDR3 DNA reads TGTGCCAGCAGCTTGGCGGGACAGGGGGCTGAAAAACTGTTTTTT.